The clone carrying this T cell receptor beta chain was observed at least ten times. Its specificity is unknown. These data belong to a study of breast tumors, draining lymph nodes, adjacent tissues. Notes on the study in general: Tumor and nontumor repertoires were significantly more similar in luminal-like than in basal-like breast cancer. Most tumor T cells seemingly derive from lymph node, then expand in tumor.

TCRdb independently ran MiXCR on the multiplex PCR reads; one entry per CDR3 protein. Altogether 140,000 or so distinct CDR3 sequences are present, about 33% being singletons, with the ten largest covering under 2.5%. Breast cancer patients provided tissue from their axillary draining lymph nodes. The sequencing input was axillary lymph node tissue. The source of this sequence is a female donor with breast cancer. Some clones in this sample may be carry-over from other donors' samples.

CDR3 in amino acids: CSALGQVLKTQYF. DNA of the CDR3: TGCAGCGCCTTGGGACAGGTCCTGAAGACCCAGTACTTC. V is TRBV29-1 and J is TRBJ2-5, with 8 bases identical to TRBD1. This CDR3 spans 13 amino acids. After removal of 7 bases from V and 6 bases from J, the junction contained 10 bases not matched to a gene. The V gene's germline CDR1 is SQVTM and CDR2 ANQGSEA.